This T cell receptor beta chain is from a study of Graves' ophthalmopathy and Graves' hyperthyroidism. This clonotype was seen ten or more times. Its antigen is currently unknown. Amplification targeted the TCR beta CDR3 regions, with RNA transcripts as the source material. Following a first-round RT-PCR that used HTBI primers, a second-round multiplex PCR was carried out. In TCRdb, the multiplex PCR reads were re-called with MiXCR into one record per CDR3 protein. The sample records about 500,000 distinct CDR3 sequences, 39% being singletons. Study-wide points: Most thyroid clonotypes expanded beyond 0.001 frequency were also found in blood.

V was trimmed by 7 bases and J by 8 bases, leaving 14 bases between them. The CDR3 loop spans 11 amino acids. Germline V gene data show CDR1 as SQVTM and CDR2 as ANQGSEA. The sequence came from an adult man with Graves' hyperthyroidism. The chain combines TRBV29-1 with TRBJ1-1; D possibly corresponds to TRBD1 (6 bases). Sequenced input: peripheral blood or thyroid tissue (not recorded which). The CDR3 spells CSANSGAEAFF. CDR3 DNA: TGCAGCGCCAACTCAGGGGCCGAAGCTTTCTTT.